This entry lists 13 T cell receptor beta chains sequenced from one sample in a study of control samples from healthy donors and cancer patients. Using immunoSEQ multiplex PCR, the repertoire was profiled, and TCRdb retains in-frame clones only, with some absent. Among roughly 100,000 clones, roughly 92% were seen once, and the ten largest hold around 3%. Sequenced input: blood. All receptors come from a human donor in good health. The donor label of this sample is uncertain.

The V call is TRBV27, the J call TRBJ2-5; 8 bases are a match to TRBD1. Germline CDR1 and CDR2: MNHEY and SMNVEV (reference sequence). The V segment lost 5 bases and the J segment 4 bases; nucleotides outside the gene matches: 15. The CDR3 loop spans 17 amino acids. The DNA for the CDR3 is TGTGCCAGCAGTCAACTTAACCTCGGGACAGGTCCAGAGACCCAGTACTTC. It encodes CASSQLNLGTGPETQYF.

The rearrangement uses TRBV5-6 and TRBJ1-2; no reliable D call. The CDR3 extends over 13 amino acids. The V end lost 4 bases, the J end lost 4 bases, and 11 bases lay between the germline ends. From germline, CDR1 is SGHDT and CDR2 YYEEEE. CDR3 residues: CASSPRHFYGYTF. CDR3 in DNA: TGTGCCAGCAGCCCGAGGCATTTCTATGGCTACACCTTC.

The rearrangement joins TRBV25-1 to TRBJ1-5, with 8 bases identical to TRBD1. CDR1 and CDR2 from the germline V gene are MGHDK and SYGVNS. The CDR3 covers 14 residues. Trimming removed 5 bases from V and 4 bases from J; junction bases left unmatched: 4. The CDR3 DNA follows: TGTGCCAGCAGTTGGACAGGGTGGAATCAGCCCCAGCATTTT. Amino acid sequence: CASSWTGWNQPQHF.

V and J are TRBV4-1 and TRBJ1-1; weak D call: TRBD1 (6 bases). CDR1 MGHRA and CDR2 YSYEKL come from the germline V gene. Trimming stripped 0 bases from V and 4 bases from J, with 15 bases between. The CDR3 length is 16 residues. Written as DNA, the CDR3 is TGCGCCAGCAGCCAAGACGGAACAGGGAGGGGCACTGAAGCTTTCTTT. It codes for CASSQDGTGRGTEAFF.

CDR3 nucleotides: TGTGCCACCAGCAGAGGGGGGGCGGGCACTGAAGCTTTCTTT. Its protein product is CATSRGGAGTEAFF. The gene calls are TRBV15 and TRBJ1-1, with a tentative D call TRBD1 (6 bases). Germline CDR1 LNHNV, CDR2 YYDKDF (reference sequence). V lost 1 base and J lost 4, with 10 bases in between. The CDR3 has 14 amino acids.

The chain uses TRBV3-1 (or the pseudogene TRBV3-2) and TRBJ2-3; D perhaps matches TRBD2 (6 bases). V dropped 3 bases and J dropped 11 bases, with 9 bases sitting between them. The CDR3 runs to 11 residues. From germline, CDR1 is LGHDT and CDR2 YNNKEL (reference sequence). This CDR3 is CASSQGGEQYF. CDR3 bases: TGTGCCAGCAGCCAGGGCGGGGAGCAGTATTTT.

This clone was detected only a few times. V is TRBV24-1 and J is TRBJ2-5; 8 bases fit TRBD2. The CDR3 loop spans 18 amino acids. Germline V CDR1 and CDR2: KGHDR, SFDVKD. V lost 1 base and J lost 0; bases outside the gene matches: 9. The CDR3 coding sequence is TGTGCCACCAGTGATTTCCGCGGGGGGCCGATAAACCAAGAGACCCAGTACTTC. It encodes CATSDFRGGPINQETQYF.

The V and J genes are TRBV2 and TRBJ2-1; tentative D call: TRBD2 (8 bases). Germline CDR1 reads SNHLY; CDR2 reads FYNNEI. The germline V and J ends were trimmed by 2 bases and 11 bases, with 16 bases remaining between them. The length of the CDR3 is 14 residues. Here the CDR3 DNA reads TGTGCCAGCAGTGAAACGGGAGGGGGCGGGCAGCAGTTCTTC. This sequence encodes CASSETGGGGQQFF.

This chain connects TRBV9 to TRBJ1-3, with 9 bases matching TRBD1. The CDR3 runs 14 residues. CDR1 SGDLS and CDR2 YYNGEE come from the germline V gene. Losses at the gene ends were 3 bases for V and 4 bases for J; bases not matched to a gene: 2. CDR3 sequence reads: CASSGGTGGNTIYF. DNA of the CDR3: TGTGCCAGCAGCGGGGGGACAGGGGGAAACACCATATATTTT.

The chain couples TRBV4-2 to TRBJ1-5, with D perhaps matching TRBD1 (6 bases). CDR1 and CDR2 (germline): LGHNA, YNFKEQ. V was cut by 6 bases and J by 6 bases, with 24 bases left in between. The CDR3 is made up of 17 amino acids. In DNA, the CDR3 is TGTGCCAGCAGTCAAAGCATTCTTATGGGGGGCAGTCAGCCCCAGCATTTT. It codes for CASSQSILMGGSQPQHF.

The rearrangement links TRBV7-6 to TRBJ2-3; maybe TRBD2 (6 bases). Germline V gene data show CDR1 as SGHVS and CDR2 as FNYEAQ. This CDR3 region has 16 residues. With 5 bases removed from V and 0 bases from J, the gap between germline ends came to 15 bases. The CDR3 region has the DNA TGTGCCAGCAGCGGGATAAGTGGGACTAGCACAGATACGCAGTATTTT. It is translated as CASSGISGTSTDTQYF.

V usage is TRBV11-2 and J usage is TRBJ2-3; 9 nucleotides agree with TRBD2. The CDR3 contains 17 residues. The V and J ends lost 5 bases and 3 bases, in that order; junction bases with no gene match: 12. Germline-derived CDR1 and CDR2 are SGHAT and FQNNGV. CDR3 residues: CASSPRGGSGGTDTQYF. CDR3 sequence (DNA): TGTGCCAGCAGCCCCCGCGGGGGTAGCGGGGGAACAGATACGCAGTATTTT.

The count of this clone is one. The chain employs TRBV11-2 and TRBJ2-7, with a possible D match to TRBD2 (6 bases). The CDR3 spans 15 residues. The germline V gene encodes CDR1 SGHAT and CDR2 FQNNGV. V dropped 1 base and J dropped 4 bases, with 14 bases sitting between them. The chain's CDR3 is CASSLGRGFLYEQYF. The CDR3 DNA reads as TGTGCCAGCAGCTTAGGGCGGGGATTTCTTTACGAGCAGTACTTC. Filled out from reference TRBV11-2 and TRBJ2-7, the complete variable domain reads EAGVAQSPRYKIIEKRQSVAFWCNPISGHATLYWYQQILGQGPKLLIQFQNNGVVDDSQLPKDRFSAERLKGVDSTLKIQPAKLEDSAVYLCASSLGRGFLYEQYFGPGTRLTVT.